These T cell receptor beta chains were read from a single sample in a study of blood T cells in healthy people across ages. TCRdb re-derived calls from the 5' RACE reads in MiXCR, one entry per CDR3 protein. The repertoire holds about 970,000 distinct CDR3 sequences, with just over 50% as singletons. The sample comprised blood. All receptors come from a woman in her fifties or sixties in good health. Each CDR3 is given with its conserved first and last residue. A D gene is named only where the DNA matches it firmly. Size is stated for part of the rows, as once, few or many counts, or as a class when the clone is expanded.

TRBJ1-2	.	TRBV19	TRBD1	CASSQDREEVYGYTF	TGTGCCAGTAGTCAAGACAGGGAAGAGGTCTATGGCTACACCTTC
TRBJ1-4	.	TRBV4-1	.	CASSQDKSGKPFF	TGCGCCAGCAGCCAAGATAAAAGTGGAAAACCGTTTTTT
TRBJ2-7	.	TRBV7-2	TRBD2	CASSLAEMHRGGSLYEQYF	TGTGCCAGCAGCTTAGCCGAAATGCACCGGGGCGGGAGTCTCTACGAGCAGTACTTC
TRBJ2-2	few	TRBV29-1	.	CSVVIGVGELFF	TGCAGCGTTGTTATAGGAGTCGGGGAGCTGTTTTTT
TRBJ1-2	.	TRBV4-1	.	CASSQGQGRGYGYTF	TGCGCCAGCAGCCAAGGCCAGGGGAGGGGCTATGGCTACACCTTC
TRBJ2-3	.	TRBV3-1	.	CASRRDGGTDTQYF	TGTGCCAGCAGAAGGGACGGCGGCACAGATACGCAGTATTTT
TRBJ2-7	.	TRBV2	TRBD2	CASSELWRLAGGPLYF	TGTGCCAGCAGTGAATTATGGCGACTAGCGGGGGGCCCTTTGTACTTC
TRBJ2-5	.	TRBV2	TRBD1	CARRSGGLETQYF	TGTGCCAGAAGATCAGGGGGCTTGGAGACCCAGTACTTC
TRBJ1-2	.	TRBV19	.	CASSIRPEQGGYTF	TGTGCCAGTAGTATAAGGCCCGAACAGGGCGGCTACACCTTC
TRBJ2-3	.	TRBV7-8	TRBD2	CASSLVAGAKDTQYF	TGTGCCAGCAGCTTAGTAGCGGGAGCCAAAGATACGCAGTATTTT
TRBJ2-7	few	TRBV20-1	TRBD2	CSAQKGLAGGYEQYF	TGCAGTGCCCAAAAGGGACTAGCGGGTGGCTACGAGCAGTACTTC
TRBJ2-5	.	TRBV27	.	CASGGARRQETQYF	TGTGCCAGCGGGGGGGCTAGGCGACAAGAGACCCAGTACTTC
TRBJ2-1	.	TRBV27	TRBD1	CASENLGQGQFF	TGTGCCAGCGAAAACCTCGGACAGGGGCAGTTCTTC
TRBJ2-4	.	TRBV2	TRBD2	CASQLLAGDDIQYF	TGTGCCAGCCAACTACTAGCGGGAGACGACATTCAGTACTTC
TRBJ2-7	.	TRBV4-1	TRBD2	CASSQEGLAGFREQYF	TGCGCCAGCAGCCAAGAGGGACTAGCGGGGTTTCGTGAGCAGTACTTC
TRBJ2-7	.	TRBV20-1	.	CSARRTADEQYF	TGCAGTGCTAGAAGGACGGCCGACGAGCAGTACTTC
TRBJ1-2	few	TRBV3-1	TRBD1	CASSHAFPGQDYGYTF	TGTGCCAGCAGCCATGCCTTTCCGGGACAGGATTATGGCTACACCTTC
TRBJ2-7	.	TRBV27	.	CASSLVWRRDLSYEQYF	TGTGCCAGCAGTTTAGTGTGGCGGAGGGACCTATCTTACGAGCAGTACTTC
TRBJ2-3	few	TRBV7-2	TRBD2	CASSLDSTSGRTDTQYF	TGTGCCAGCAGCTTAGATTCTACTAGCGGCCGCACAGATACGCAGTATTTT
TRBJ2-7	.	TRBV6-5	.	CASRRPSSYEQYF	TGTGCCAGCAGGAGACCGAGCTCCTACGAGCAGTACTTC
TRBJ1-6	.	TRBV25-1	.	CASSGSYYNSPLHF	TGTGCCAGCAGTGGTAGTTACTATAATTCACCCCTCCACTTT
TRBJ2-3	.	TRBV5-1	TRBD1	CASTQSGTVSTDTQYF	TGCGCCAGCACCCAATCCGGGACAGTTAGCACAGATACGCAGTATTTT
TRBJ2-2	few	TRBV20-1	TRBD2	CSARGLAGGTGELFF	TGCAGTGCTAGAGGACTAGCGGGAGGCACCGGGGAGCTGTTTTTT
TRBJ1-2	.	TRBV7-9	TRBD1	CASSNWDRTNSGYTF	TGTGCCAGCAGCAACTGGGACAGGACTAATTCTGGCTACACCTTC
TRBJ1-2	.	TRBV20-1	.	CSARVYGSNYGYTF	TGCAGTGCTAGAGTCTACGGATCGAACTATGGCTACACCTTC
TRBJ2-7	.	TRBV28	TRBD1	CASSPWTGKRDEQYF	TGTGCCAGCAGTCCCTGGACAGGGAAACGAGACGAGCAGTACTTC
TRBJ2-6	few	TRBV20-1	.	CSASPQTSGANVLTF	TGCAGTGCTTCTCCCCAGACTTCTGGGGCCAACGTCCTGACTTTC
TRBJ2-7	.	TRBV21-1	.	CTSSNDRPSYEQYF	TGTACCAGCAGCAATGACAGGCCGTCCTACGAGCAGTACTTC
TRBJ2-7	few	TRBV4-1	TRBD1	CASSQEARTGTYEQYF	TGCGCCAGCAGCCAAGAGGCTCGGACAGGGACCTACGAGCAGTACTTC
TRBJ2-3	.	TRBV5-1	TRBD2	CASSLAAGGSQNTQYF	TGCGCCAGCAGCTTGGCCGCGGGCGGGAGTCAAAATACGCAGTATTTT
TRBJ2-1	.	TRBV15	.	CAPGKGDSHNGQFF	TGTGCCCCGGGGAAGGGGGACTCCCACAATGGGCAGTTCTTC
TRBJ1-1	.	TRBV6-2/TRBV6-3	.	CASSYVTERTEAFF	TGTGCCAGCAGTTATGTGACAGAACGGACTGAAGCTTTCTTT
TRBJ1-2	.	TRBV5-1	.	CASSWGVGVSTDGYTF	TGCGCCAGCAGCTGGGGGGTTGGTGTTTCGACCGATGGCTACACCTTC
TRBJ2-7	many	TRBV28	TRBD1	CASSFMASDRGPQNEQYF	TGTGCCAGCAGTTTCATGGCGAGTGACAGGGGGCCACAAAACGAGCAGTACTTC
TRBJ1-6	.	TRBV2	.	CASSGTGNNSPLHF	TGTGCCAGCAGTGGAACAGGGAATAATTCACCCCTCCACTTT
TRBJ2-1	once	TRBV5-5	TRBD2	CASSPPGLGRAAEQFF	TGTGCCAGCAGCCCCCCGGGACTAGGCCGAGCCGCCGAGCAGTTCTTC
TRBJ2-3	.	TRBV28	.	CASRIPGTQYF	TGTGCCAGCAGGATTCCGGGTACGCAGTATTTT
TRBJ1-1	.	TRBV5-1	.	CASSTPSQGTEAFF	TGCGCCAGCAGCACCCCAAGCCAGGGAACTGAAGCTTTCTTT
TRBJ2-5	.	TRBV7-9	.	CANSLFQQETQYF	TGTGCCAACAGCTTATTCCAACAAGAGACCCAGTACTTC
TRBJ2-1	.	TRBV5-6	.	CASSQAPLAVASSEQFF	TGTGCCAGCTCCCAAGCCCCACTAGCTGTCGCGTCGAGTGAGCAGTTCTTC
TRBJ2-1	.	TRBV28	TRBD1	CAREDRGSNEQFF	TGTGCCAGGGAGGACAGGGGGAGCAATGAGCAGTTCTTC
TRBJ2-7	.	TRBV7-2	TRBD2	CASSTSGFSYEQYF	TGTGCCAGCAGTACTAGCGGGTTCTCCTACGAGCAGTACTTC
TRBJ2-1	.	TRBV4-1	.	CASSQEPGPAVHEQFF	TGCGCCAGCAGCCAGGAACCGGGACCAGCAGTCCATGAGCAGTTCTTC
TRBJ1-2	.	TRBV29-1	.	CSGLLSQGFDYGYTF	TGCAGCGGACTCTTGTCACAGGGATTTGACTATGGCTACACCTTC
TRBJ2-7	many	TRBV29-1	.	CSVETAWDTGEQYF	TGCAGCGTTGAAACGGCTTGGGACACCGGGGAGCAGTACTTC
TRBJ1-2	few	TRBV4-3	.	CASSRSQGKRDYGYTF	TGCGCCAGCAGCCGATCTCAGGGAAAAAGGGACTATGGCTACACCTTC
TRBJ2-5	.	TRBV5-1	TRBD2	CASSLDPGLVSNEQYF	TGCGCCAGCAGCTTGGATCCGGGACTAGTCTCCAATGAGCAGTACTTC
TRBJ2-1	once	TRBV28	.	CASTSPSPYNEQFF	TGTGCCAGCACCAGTCCCTCCCCTTACAATGAGCAGTTCTTC
TRBJ2-3	.	TRBV29-1	.	CSVVRDGATDTQYF	TGCAGCGTTGTTCGGGATGGGGCCACAGATACGCAGTATTTT
TRBJ2-5	.	TRBV7-9	.	CASSFWELLQETQYF	TGTGCCAGCAGCTTTTGGGAGCTCCTCCAAGAGACCCAGTACTTC
TRBJ2-1	.	TRBV20-1	.	CSARDYTNPGEQFF	TGCAGTGCTAGGGATTACACCAACCCCGGTGAGCAGTTCTTC
TRBJ2-3	.	TRBV11-2	.	CASSPVGHTQYF	TGTGCCAGCAGTCCAGTTGGCCATACGCAGTATTTT
TRBJ2-5	few	TRBV20-1	.	CSAETGTPKGEQYF	TGCAGTGCTGAAACCGGGACCCCCAAAGGGGAGCAGTACTTC
TRBJ2-7	.	TRBV30	.	CAWTPTSSYEQYF	TGTGCCTGGACCCCTACGAGCTCCTACGAGCAGTACTTC
TRBJ2-7	once	TRBV11-2	TRBD2	CASSIILAGYEQYF	TGTGCCAGCAGCATAATCTTAGCGGGTTACGAGCAGTACTTC
TRBJ2-7	.	TRBV4-2	.	CASSRNIMGAYEQYF	TGTGCCAGCAGCCGAAATATTATGGGAGCCTACGAGCAGTACTTC
TRBJ2-7	.	TRBV14	.	CASSLAYYHEQYF	TGTGCCAGCAGCCTAGCTTACTACCACGAGCAGTACTTC
TRBJ2-7	.	TRBV10-3	.	CAISEAASHEQYF	TGTGCCATCAGTGAGGCCGCTAGCCACGAGCAGTACTTC
TRBJ2-7	few	TRBV4-2	TRBD2	CASSQVIGVGGPFYEQYF	TGTGCCAGCAGCCAAGTCATCGGTGTGGGAGGGCCCTTCTACGAGCAGTACTTC